This TCR beta chain was found in a study of blood T cell repertoires in COVID-19. The CDR3 loop spans 16 amino acids. Germline V gene lookup returns CDR1 SGDLS and CDR2 YYNGEE. The V end lost 3 bases, the J end lost 0 bases, and 13 bases lay between the germline ends. Profiled with immunoSEQ multiplex PCR; TCRdb holds only in-frame clones, not every one. The table includes around 69,000 clones, roughly 80% detected once. The source of this sequence is a woman between 70 and 85 years old with acute or convalescent COVID-19. Sequencing was carried out using peripheral blood. The chain carries TRBV9 and TRBJ1-3; unclear D gene. In DNA, the CDR3 is TGTGCCAGCAGCGGGGGTGAGGGCCGCTCTGGAAACACCATATATTTT. Amino acids: CASSGGEGRSGNTIYF.